The clone carrying this TCR beta chain was seen a few times. The data originate from a study of blood T cell repertoires in COVID-19. CDR1 is LNHDA and CDR2 is SQIVND in the germline V gene (reference sequence). The CDR3 consists of 14 residues. The ends lost 3 bases at V and 3 bases at J; junction bases unmatched: 5. Using immunoSEQ multiplex PCR, the repertoire was profiled, and TCRdb retains in-frame clones only, with some absent. The repertoire holds 85,000 to 120,000 clones, with approximately 80% as singletons. The TCR comes from a woman in her sixties with acute or convalescent COVID-19. Source material: peripheral blood. J is TRBJ2-7 and V is TRBV19, with 7 bases lining up with TRBD1. The CDR3 here is CASSIGSGGYEQYF. CDR3 coding DNA: TGTGCCAGTAGTATTGGGTCAGGGGGCTACGAGCAGTACTTC.